A selection of T cell receptor beta chains follows, all from one sample in a study of blood T cell repertoires in COVID-19. Some clones are missing from TCRdb's copy, which holds only in-frame ones; the method was immunoSEQ multiplex PCR. Seen here are 65,000 to 90,000 clones, 65% to 85% observed once, and the top ten hold roughly 4.2%. The sequenced material came from peripheral blood. The receptors were gathered from a woman aged 55-69 years with acute or convalescent COVID-19. Both conserved end residues are trimmed from each CDR3. A D gene is named only where the DNA matches it firmly.

j_gene	v_gene	d_gene	CDR3aa
TRBJ2-3	TRBV15	TRBD2	ASKAGSTDTQY
TRBJ2-7	TRBV5-4	-	ASSLFAGSYEQY
TRBJ1-2	TRBV19	-	ASSISQFYGYT
TRBJ1-3	TRBV4-2	TRBD1	ASSQVEGANAGNTIY
TRBJ2-7	TRBV11-3	-	ASSLGATTEQY
TRBJ1-6	TRBV6-1	TRBD1	ASSEWGGTATSLH
TRBJ1-1	TRBV5-1	TRBD1	ASSFDRGWAF
TRBJ1-5	TRBV7-8	-	ASSLAGGGPQH
TRBJ2-5	TRBV9	-	ASSSQETQY
TRBJ2-3	TRBV6-1	TRBD2	ASSEEGSGRRADTQY
TRBJ2-3	TRBV30	-	AWAGAQDTQY
TRBJ2-1	TRBV7-9	TRBD2	ASSLVIGGAWNEQF
TRBJ2-5	TRBV24-1	TRBD2	ATSDSGTSGRKETQY
TRBJ1-2	TRBV12-3/TRBV12-4	-	ASSLKGSGGYT
TRBJ2-7	TRBV7-8	TRBD1	ASSLGRGTGNEQY
TRBJ2-7	TRBV5-1	-	ASSLVWAGKSSYEQY
TRBJ2-1	TRBV3-1/TRBV3-2	TRBD1	ASSKTGPRSYNEQF
TRBJ2-1	TRBV27	TRBD2	ASSLIQVAGGYNEQF
TRBJ2-1	TRBV7-9	-	ASSLASGTEQF
TRBJ1-2	TRBV6-5	-	ASSYSRVESYGYT
TRBJ2-2	TRBV7-3	TRBD2	ASSLGPSGRNTGELF
TRBJ1-1	TRBV6-6	-	ASTQMNTGLNTEAF
TRBJ2-1	TRBV24-1	-	ATSAYFNEQF
TRBJ2-3	TRBV24-1	-	ATSDLDRNTDTQY
TRBJ1-5	TRBV3-1/TRBV3-2	-	ASSPTGNQPQH
TRBJ2-3	TRBV6-5	-	ASRTGVLVSDTQY
TRBJ2-7	TRBV3-1/TRBV3-2	TRBD1	ASSQGDRGPEQY
TRBJ1-2	TRBV5-1	TRBD1	ASSLGQGASGYT